The clone carrying this TCR beta chain has a count of ten or more. This entry belongs to a study of regulatory T cells in long-lasting Graves disease. Specified time point: newly diagnosed GD, antithyroid drugs for less than 3 months. PBMC RNA served as the TCR library source. The authors built TCR beta libraries using iRepertoire HTBI primers and Arm-PCR of CDR3 regions. TCRdb recomputed calls from the multiplex PCR reads with MiXCR, one row per CDR3 protein. The sample includes more than 350,000 distinct CDR3 sequences, under 15% seen only once; the top ten take around 15%. The V end was cut by 8 bases, the J end by 2 bases, with 21 bases between. The CDR3 consists of 16 residues. Germline V CDR1 and CDR2: SNHLY, FYNNEI. In addition, the sample was reused for a study of T cells in Graves' hyperthyroidism and ophthalmopathy.

Sequenced here: peripheral blood mononuclear cells (PBMCs), sampled at new diagnosis, from a patient treated with antithyroid drugs. The sequence derives from a woman aged 25 to 45 with Graves disease. The chain couples TRBV2 to TRBJ1-1; D is possibly TRBD1 (6 bases). CDR3 region: CASLTVRGQLNTEAFF. The CDR3 DNA sequence: TGTGCCAGCCTCACCGTCCGAGGACAGCTCAACACTGAAGCTTTCTTT.